Below are 16 T cell receptor beta chains sequenced from a single sample in a study of CD8 T cells in ankylosing spondylitis. Study results and caveats: Seemingly characteristic of ankylosing spondylitis blood was a TCR beta motif consisting of about 8 highly homologous variants.

No antigen has been identified for these receptors. TCRdb fed the 5' RACE reads into MiXCR, producing one record per CDR3 protein. Altogether 200,000 to 250,000 distinct CDR3 sequences are present, approximately 20% being singletons, with the ten largest covering roughly 46%. The sequenced sample consisted of blood, either unsorted or a sorted T cell fraction (not recorded which). These receptors all stem from a male donor with ankylosing spondylitis.

The sample holds a few counts of this clonotype. V gene TRBV12-5 combines with J gene TRBJ2-7; D is possibly TRBD1 (6 bases). The CDR3 runs to 15 residues. Trimming took 3 bases from V and 5 from J, leaving 17 bases between them. Germline-derived CDR1 and CDR2 are LGHNT and FRNRAP. The CDR3 loop reads CASGLGPAQGHEQYF. The CDR3 DNA follows: TGTGCTAGTGGTTTAGGCCCGGCACAGGGTCACGAGCAGTACTTC.

The CDR3 protein is CASSYSNQGWNSPLHF. In DNA, the CDR3 is TGTGCCAGCAGTTACTCGAATCAGGGGTGGAATTCACCCCTCCACTTT. J is TRBJ1-6 and V is TRBV6-5, with D possibly TRBD1 on 6 matching bases. CDR3 length: 16 amino acids. The V end lost 0 bases, the J end lost 7 bases, and 13 bases lay between the germline ends. Looked up from germline, CDR1 is MNHEY and CDR2 is SVGAGI.

V usage is TRBV7-8 and J usage is TRBJ1-4, with D maybe TRBD1 (6 bases). The CDR3 has 13 residues. Trimming took 4 bases from V and 8 from J, leaving 11 bases between them. The germline V gene has CDR1 SGHVS and CDR2 FQNEAQ. CDR3 sequence (DNA): TGTGCCAGCAGCTCGAAAAGGGGGGAAAAACTGTTTTTT. Encoded protein: CASSSKRGEKLFF.

The chain joins TRBV4-3 to TRBJ2-7; 10 bases align to TRBD2. Unmatched junction bases numbered 6, after V lost 0 bases and J lost 4 bases. The CDR3 totals 16 residues. Looked up from germline, CDR1 is LGHNA and CDR2 is YSLEER. The CDR3 DNA follows: TGCGCCAGCAGCCAAGATAAGGAACTAGCGGGGTACGAGCAGTACTTC. This codes for CASSQDKELAGYEQYF.

This clonotype appeared a few times. The genes are TRBV14 and TRBJ2-3; possibly TRBD1 for D (6 bases). The CDR3 contains 15 residues. From germline, CDR1 is SGHDN and CDR2 FVKESK. Trimming took off 4 bases at V and 0 bases at J, with 11 bases between the two ends. The CDR3 region has the DNA TGTGCCAGCAGCCCCCGGGACACCAGCACAGATACGCAGTATTTT. Protein: CASSPRDTSTDTQYF.

The J gene is TRBJ1-4, the V gene TRBV4-1; D possibly corresponds to TRBD1 (5 bases). The V gene's germline CDR1 is MGHRA and CDR2 YSYEKL. The germline V and J ends were trimmed by 2 bases and 5 bases, with 12 bases remaining between them. This CDR3 has 15 amino acids. CDR3 bases: TGCGCCAGCAGCCAAATAGACAGCCTGAATGAAAAACTGTTTTTT. This encodes CASSQIDSLNEKLFF.

V and J are TRBV25-1 and TRBJ1-4; no reliable D call. Per germline, CDR1 MGHDK and CDR2 SYGVNS. The CDR3 is made up of 13 amino acids. V shed 7 bases and J shed 8 bases, with 14 bases lying between them. CDR3 residues: CASNDLEDEKLFF. The CDR3 DNA reads as TGTGCCAGCAATGATTTGGAGGACGAAAAACTGTTTTTT.

This clonotype has just a few counts. V usage is TRBV24-1 and J usage is TRBJ2-1; no firm D call. This CDR3 has 14 residues. The ends were cut back, 9 bases at V and 5 bases at J, with 16 bases in the middle. Per germline, CDR1 KGHDR and CDR2 SFDVKD. CDR3 residues: CATYGGVGDNEQFF. The CDR3 nucleotides are TGTGCCACCTACGGTGGGGTCGGTGACAATGAGCAGTTCTTC.

This clonotype was seen more than once but under ten times. V is TRBV7-9 and J is TRBJ2-1, with D perhaps assigned TRBD1 or TRBD2 (5 bases each). The CDR3 runs 12 residues. Trimming stripped 4 bases from V and 14 bases from J, with 15 bases between. The germline gives CDR1 SEHNR, CDR2 FQNEAQ (reference sequence). The DNA for the CDR3 is TGTGCCAGCAGCTCCGGGACCTTGGGAAAGTTCTTC. Translating it yields CASSSGTLGKFF.

For the CDR3, the DNA is TGTGCCAGCAGCTTTATCTCGCTAGAAGAGACCCAGTACTTC. This encodes CASSFISLEETQYF. This rearrangement joins TRBV7-9 to TRBJ2-5; D remains unclear. The germline CDR1 and CDR2 sequences are SEHNR and FQNEAQ (reference sequence). The CDR3 runs 14 residues. Trimming shortened V by 3 bases and J by 3 bases, and 11 bases separated the two germline ends.

The genes are TRBV4-2 and TRBJ2-7; 9 nucleotides line up with TRBD2. Germline assignment: CDR1 LGHNA and CDR2 YNFKEQ. The V and J ends lost 0 bases and 0 bases, in that order; junction bases with no gene match: 9. This CDR3 comprises 18 residues. CDR3 nucleotide sequence: TGTGCCAGCAGCCAAGATGGGGGGAGCGGGAGGCCCTCCTACGAGCAGTACTTC. This codes for CASSQDGGSGRPSYEQYF.

This clonotype appeared once. V is TRBV12-5 and J is TRBJ1-6, with D perhaps TRBD1 (6 bases). There are 15 residues in the CDR3. CDR1 is LGHNT, CDR2 FRNRAP, per germline. The V end lost 6 bases, the J end lost 2 bases, and 11 bases lay between the germline ends. The CDR3 protein is CASGPDSAYNSPLHF. CDR3 sequence (DNA): TGTGCTAGTGGCCCGGACAGTGCCTATAATTCACCCCTCCACTTT.

There are a few counts of this clonotype. The V gene is TRBV9, the J gene TRBJ2-3; no clear D. The germline V gene has CDR1 SGDLS and CDR2 YYNGEE. V lost 2 bases, J lost 6 bases, and 10 bases lay in between. The CDR3 is 13 residues long. The CDR3 DNA is TGTGCCAGCAGCGTCCAGGTCTCCGATACGCAGTATTTT. As protein: CASSVQVSDTQYF.

This chain joins TRBV6-1 and TRBJ2-6, with D perhaps given as TRBD1 or TRBD2 (5 bases each). Germline values: CDR1 MNHNS, CDR2 SASEGT. The germline V and J ends were trimmed by 8 bases and 0 bases, with 17 bases remaining between them. This CDR3 comprises 17 residues. In DNA, the CDR3 is TGTGCCAGCTCCTTTCGCGACGGGACCTCTGGGGCCAACGTCCTGACTTTC. Its protein is CASSFRDGTSGANVLTF.

The V call is TRBV12-3 or TRBV12-4, the J call TRBJ1-2; no clear D gene. The ends were cut back, 7 bases at V and 10 bases at J, with 13 bases in the middle. The CDR3 length is 11 residues. The CDR3 coding sequence is TGTGCCAGCAATAAAGCGGGGATCTACACCTTC. Its protein is CASNKAGIYTF.

This chain joins TRBV9 and TRBJ2-7; TRBD2 agrees at 8 bases. This CDR3 contains 15 residues. V gave up 0 bases and J gave up 6 bases; unmatched junction bases: 8. In germline, CDR1 is SGDLS, CDR2 YYNGEE. CDR3 in DNA: TGTGCCAGCAGCGTAGGGGTCGGGAGGGCCGTCGAGCAGTACTTC. Translation: CASSVGVGRAVEQYF.